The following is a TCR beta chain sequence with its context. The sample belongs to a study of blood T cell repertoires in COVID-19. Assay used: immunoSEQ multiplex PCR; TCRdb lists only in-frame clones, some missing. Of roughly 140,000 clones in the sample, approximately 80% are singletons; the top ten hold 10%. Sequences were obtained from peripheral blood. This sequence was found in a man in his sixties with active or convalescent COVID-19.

The CDR3 loop reads CASSSGQGAYYGYTF. The CDR3 nucleotides are TGTGCCAGCAGCTCGGGACAGGGGGCGTACTATGGCTACACCTTC. The V call is TRBV7-8, the J call TRBJ1-2; 12 positions agree with TRBD1. J gave up 3 bases and V 4 bases, and 3 bases lay outside the gene matches. Germline assignment: CDR1 SGHVS and CDR2 FQNEAQ. CDR3 length: 15 amino acids.